Listed here is a single TCR beta chain. This CDR3 comprises 13 residues. Germline CDR1 and CDR2: SGHRS and YFSETQ. Unmatched junction bases numbered 4, after V lost 0 bases and J lost 7 bases. The sample comes from a study of cytomegalovirus exposure and HLA in healthy donors. PCR was performed using 60 Vbeta and 13 Jbeta primers. The assay was immunoSEQ multiplex PCR, and TCRdb's table has in-frame clones only and misses some. The data show under 200,000 clones, with roughly 80% seen just once and over 4.5% held by the top ten. The chain has TRBV5-1 and TRBJ2-7; 7 bases are shared with TRBD2. This TCR was recovered from a male donor in good health and CMV-seronegative. The sequenced sample consisted of PBMCs. CDR3 in DNA: TGCGCCAGCAGCTTGGCCGGGAGGCGGGAGCAGTACTTC. It specifies CASSLAGRREQYF.